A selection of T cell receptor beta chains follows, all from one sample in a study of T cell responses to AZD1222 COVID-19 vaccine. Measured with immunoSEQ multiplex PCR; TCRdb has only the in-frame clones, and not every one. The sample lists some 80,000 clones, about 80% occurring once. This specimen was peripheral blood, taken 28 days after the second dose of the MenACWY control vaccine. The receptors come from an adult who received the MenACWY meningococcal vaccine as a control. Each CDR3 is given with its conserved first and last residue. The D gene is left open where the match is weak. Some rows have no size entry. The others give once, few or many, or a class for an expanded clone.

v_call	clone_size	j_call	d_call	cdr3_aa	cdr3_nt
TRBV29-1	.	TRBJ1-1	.	CSVDAGGEAFF	TGCAGCGTTGACGCGGGGGGTGAAGCTTTCTTT
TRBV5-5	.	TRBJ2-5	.	CASSRFDRNQETQYF	TGTGCCAGCAGCCGCTTTGACAGGAACCAAGAGACCCAGTACTTC
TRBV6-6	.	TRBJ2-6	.	CASSYSQGPWRF	TGTGCCAGCAGTTACTCCCAGGGACCATGGCGGTTC
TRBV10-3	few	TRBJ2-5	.	CAISERRESRETQYF	TGTGCCATCAGTGAGCGGCGGGAATCTAGGGAGACCCAGTACTTC
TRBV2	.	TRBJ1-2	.	CASSEQGAGYTF	TGTGCCAGCAGTGAGCAAGGGGCTGGCTACACCTTC
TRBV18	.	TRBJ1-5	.	CASSPGPGVNQPQHF	TGTGCCAGCTCACCTGGTCCGGGGGTAAATCAGCCCCAGCATTTT
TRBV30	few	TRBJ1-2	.	CAWNPLRSGYGYTF	TGTGCCTGGAACCCCCTCAGGAGTGGCTATGGCTACACCTTC
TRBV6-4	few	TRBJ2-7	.	CASSGGEVYEQYF	TGTGCCAGCAGTGGAGGGGAGGTCTACGAGCAGTACTTC
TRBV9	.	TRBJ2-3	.	CASSVGGQGLDTQYF	TGTGCCAGCAGCGTAGGTGGTCAGGGGTTAGATACGCAGTATTTT
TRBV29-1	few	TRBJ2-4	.	CSVRQALAKNIQYF	TGCAGCGTCCGACAGGCCCTAGCCAAAAACATTCAGTACTTC
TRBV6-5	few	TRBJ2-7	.	CASGGITYEQYF	TGTGCCAGCGGGGGAATCACCTACGAGCAGTACTTC
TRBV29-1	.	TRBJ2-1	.	CSVADGSSYNEQFF	TGCAGCGTTGCAGACGGGAGCTCCTACAATGAGCAGTTCTTC
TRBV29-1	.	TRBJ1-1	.	CSVDKTGEAFF	TGCAGCGTCGACAAGACGGGAGAAGCTTTCTTT
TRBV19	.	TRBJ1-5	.	CATSPGGYSNQPQHF	TGTGCCACCTCCCCGGGGGGCTATAGCAATCAGCCCCAGCATTTT
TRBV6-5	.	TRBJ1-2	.	CASSSTLNYGYTF	TGTGCCAGCAGTTCGACTCTGAACTATGGCTACACCTTC
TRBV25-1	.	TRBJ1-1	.	CASSESGRGQLEAFF	TGTGCCAGCAGTGAATCCGGGAGGGGCCAGCTTGAAGCTTTCTTT
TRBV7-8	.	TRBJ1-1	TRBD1	CASRSTRTGDGRAFF	TGTGCCAGCAGATCCACCAGGACAGGGGACGGCAGAGCTTTCTTT
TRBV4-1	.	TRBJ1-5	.	CASSQGRQPQHF	TGCGCCAGCAGCCAAGGACGTCAGCCCCAGCATTTT
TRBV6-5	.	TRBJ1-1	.	CASGRRTAGAEAFF	TGTGCCAGCGGACGGAGAACAGCGGGCGCTGAAGCTTTCTTT
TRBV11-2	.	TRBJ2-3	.	CASSLGLRTDTQYF	TGTGCCAGCAGCCTTGGACTAAGGACAGATACGCAGTATTTT
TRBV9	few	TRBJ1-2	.	CASSVDGVRKRDGYTF	TGTGCCAGCAGCGTAGATGGGGTCAGGAAACGGGATGGCTACACCTTC
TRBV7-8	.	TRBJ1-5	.	CASSAVGPTEVLPQHF	TGTGCCAGCAGCGCCGTGGGGCCGACCGAAGTTCTTCCCCAGCATTTT
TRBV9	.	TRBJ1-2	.	CASSVDPRGTPGYGYTF	TGTGCCAGCAGCGTAGATCCCCGGGGGACCCCCGGCTATGGCTACACCTTC
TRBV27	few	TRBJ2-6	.	CASSLTGANVLTF	TGTGCCAGCAGTCTAACGGGGGCCAACGTCCTGACTTTC
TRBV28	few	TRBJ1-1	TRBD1	CASSTLKADRGLGHTEAFF	TGTGCCAGCAGTACTCTTAAAGCAGACAGGGGACTTGGTCACACTGAAGCTTTCTTT
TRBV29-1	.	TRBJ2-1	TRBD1	CSVEDPDRDEQFF	TGCAGCGTTGAAGATCCGGACAGGGATGAGCAGTTCTTC
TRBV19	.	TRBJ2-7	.	CASSIRLGYHEQYF	TGTGCCAGTAGTATACGGCTGGGTTACCACGAGCAGTACTTC